This T cell receptor beta chain comes out of a study of cytomegalovirus exposure and HLA in healthy donors. Whole-study results and caveats: According to the study, 160 or so TCR beta chains were cytomegalovirus-associated. Later analysis associated a missense DCLRE1C variant with TCR beta V- and J-gene trimming.

With respect to this clone: Its antigen is still unknown.

60 Vbeta and 13 Jbeta primers were used in PCR. Profiled with immunoSEQ multiplex PCR; TCRdb holds only in-frame clones, not every one. Of some 120,000 clones listed, around three quarters were seen once; the top ten hold approximately 3.7%. Germline-derived CDR1 and CDR2 are MNHEY and SVGAGI. The V and J ends lost 4 bases and 4 bases respectively, with 14 bases between them. The CDR3 consists of 15 residues. The sample consisted of PBMCs. This sequence originates from a human donor in good health. V is TRBV6-5 and J is TRBJ2-1, with a weak D call TRBD1 (6 bases). The CDR3 region is CASSSTGSGYNEQFF. Written as DNA, the CDR3 is TGTGCCAGCAGTTCCACAGGGTCTGGGTACAATGAGCAGTTCTTC.